This TCR beta chain was recovered during a study of beta chain features in type 1 diabetes. Overall study results and limits: Patients with type 1 diabetes carried fewer insertions and had more deletions at their VDJ junctions.

Expressed TCRB transcripts were sequenced because the isolated RNA had all been reverse transcribed beforehand. The protocol was immunoSEQ multiplex PCR, while the TCRdb copy is restricted to in-frame clones and leaves out a portion. The table lists some 400,000 clones, roughly 15% of them singletons. Turning to this clone: The antigen remains unidentified.

The CDR3 covers 13 residues. Germline-derived CDR1 and CDR2 are MNHEY and SVGAGI. Trimming pared 6 bases from V and 4 bases from J, leaving 10 bases between. The TCR sequence derives from a young woman in good health. The sequenced material came from naive CD4+ T cells from blood. The V gene is TRBV6-5, the J gene TRBJ1-5; D might be TRBD1 (5 bases). The CDR3 sequence is CASSRDYNQPQHF. The CDR3 DNA follows: TGTGCCAGCAGCAGGGATTATAATCAGCCCCAGCATTTT.